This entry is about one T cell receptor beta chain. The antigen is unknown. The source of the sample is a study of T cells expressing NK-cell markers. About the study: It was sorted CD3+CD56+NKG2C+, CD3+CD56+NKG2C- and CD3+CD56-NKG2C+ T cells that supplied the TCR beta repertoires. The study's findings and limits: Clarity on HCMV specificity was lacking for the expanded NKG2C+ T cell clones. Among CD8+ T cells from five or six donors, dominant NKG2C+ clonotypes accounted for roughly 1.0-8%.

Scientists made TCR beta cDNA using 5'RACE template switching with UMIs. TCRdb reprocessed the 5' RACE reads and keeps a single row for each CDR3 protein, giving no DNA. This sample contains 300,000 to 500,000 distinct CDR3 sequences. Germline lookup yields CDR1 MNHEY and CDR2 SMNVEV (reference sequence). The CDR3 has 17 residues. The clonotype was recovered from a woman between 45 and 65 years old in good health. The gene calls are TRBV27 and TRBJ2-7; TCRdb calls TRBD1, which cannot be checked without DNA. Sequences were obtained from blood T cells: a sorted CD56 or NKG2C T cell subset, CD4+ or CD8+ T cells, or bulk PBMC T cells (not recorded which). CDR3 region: CASSLRRRDRVSYEQYF.